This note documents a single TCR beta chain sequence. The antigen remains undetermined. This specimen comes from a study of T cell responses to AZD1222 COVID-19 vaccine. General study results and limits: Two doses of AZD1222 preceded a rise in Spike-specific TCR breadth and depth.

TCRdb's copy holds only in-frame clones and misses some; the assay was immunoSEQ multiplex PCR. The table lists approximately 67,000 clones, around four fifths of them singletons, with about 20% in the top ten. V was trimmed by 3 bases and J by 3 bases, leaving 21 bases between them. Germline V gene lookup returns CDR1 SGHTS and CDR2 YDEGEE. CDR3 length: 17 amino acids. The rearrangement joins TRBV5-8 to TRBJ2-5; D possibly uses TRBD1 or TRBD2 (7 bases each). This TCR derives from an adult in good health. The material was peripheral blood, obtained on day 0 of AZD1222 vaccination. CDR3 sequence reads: CASSWDRAGSAKETQYF. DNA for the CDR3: TGTGCCAGCAGCTGGGACAGAGCGGGATCTGCAAAAGAGACCCAGTACTTC.